Presented here are 30 T cell receptor beta chains from one specimen sequenced in a study of T cell responses to AZD1222 COVID-19 vaccine. The repertoire was sequenced with immunoSEQ multiplex PCR; TCRdb's copy has only in-frame clones and lacks some. Of some 110,000 clones listed, around 83% are singletons. The sequenced sample was peripheral blood, obtained 28 days after the second AZD1222 dose. These receptor sequences come from an adult who received the AZD1222 COVID-19 vaccine.

The chain joins TRBV18 to TRBJ1-1; no reliable D call. This CDR3 has 13 amino acids. Germline loops: CDR1 KGHSH, CDR2 LQKENI. Trimming took 4 bases from V and 1 from J, leaving 7 bases between them. The CDR3, as DNA: TGTGCCAGCTCACACACCGAGAACACTGAAGCTTTCTTT. Translated, it gives CASSHTENTEAFF.

This clone has only a few counts. This chain uses TRBV7-2 with TRBJ1-1; D is unresolved. This CDR3 region has 15 residues. V was trimmed by 6 bases and J by 6 bases, leaving 20 bases between them. Germline CDR1 and CDR2: SGHTA and FQGNSA. CDR3 protein: CASSPERARTPEAFF. CDR3 bases: TGTGCCAGCAGTCCTGAGCGGGCTCGGACCCCTGAAGCTTTCTTT. Drawing the rest from reference TRBV7-2 and TRBJ1-1, the complete variable domain is GAGVSQSPSNKVTEKGKDVELRCDPISGHTALYWYRQSLGQGLEFLIYFQGNSAPDKSGLPSDRFSAERTGGSVSTLTIQRTQQEDSAVYLCASSPERARTPEAFFGQGTRLTVV.

The rearrangement links TRBV19 to TRBJ1-5; perhaps TRBD1 as D (6 bases). Germline V gene data show CDR1 as LNHDA and CDR2 as SQIVND (reference sequence). The CDR3 consists of 15 residues. The germline V and J ends were trimmed by 2 bases and 2 bases, with 10 bases remaining between them. The CDR3 region is CASSIQRQGNQPQHF. DNA of the CDR3: TGTGCCAGTAGTATACAGCGACAGGGCAATCAGCCCCAGCATTTT. Together with reference TRBV19 and TRBJ1-5, the CDR3 gives the full variable domain: DGGITQSPKYLFRKEGQNVTLSCEQNLNHDAMYWYRQDPGQGLRLIYYSQIVNDFQKGDIAEGYSVSREKKESFPLTVTSAQKNPTAFYLCASSIQRQGNQPQHFGDGTRLSIL.

This sequence joins TRBV7-2 and TRBJ1-1; D is possibly TRBD1 (6 bases). Germline CDR1 and CDR2: SGHTA and FQGNSA. V lost 1 base to trimming and J lost 0 bases, with 12 bases between them. The CDR3 contains 16 residues. CDR3 protein: CASSLGGAGMNTEAFF. DNA of the CDR3: TGTGCCAGCAGCTTAGGGGGGGCCGGTATGAACACTGAAGCTTTCTTT. Using reference TRBV7-2 and TRBJ1-1 for the parts outside the CDR3, the full variable domain is GAGVSQSPSNKVTEKGKDVELRCDPISGHTALYWYRQSLGQGLEFLIYFQGNSAPDKSGLPSDRFSAERTGGSVSTLTIQRTQQEDSAVYLCASSLGGAGMNTEAFFGQGTRLTVV.

On this clone itself: A read error may produce the germline difference seen at one junction end. This rearrangement joins TRBV5-1 to TRBJ2-7, with D uncertain. This CDR3 contains 13 residues. CDR1 is SGHRS, CDR2 YFSETQ, per germline. The chain's CDR3 is CAGRSSDSYEQYF. The CDR3 nucleotides read TGCGCCGGCAGGAGCTCTGACTCCTACGAGCAGTACTTC.

In this sample, this clone turned up once. The rearrangement joins TRBV5-1 to TRBJ2-7; D call uncertain. Per germline, CDR1 SGHRS and CDR2 YFSETQ. Trimming stripped 0 bases from V and 0 bases from J, with 10 bases between. This CDR3 spans 15 amino acids. DNA of the CDR3: TGCGCCAGCAGCTTGGACCCGCGCAACTCCTACGAGCAGTACTTC. It translates to CASSLDPRNSYEQYF.

This chain uses TRBV5-4 with TRBJ2-2; D not certain. The CDR3 has 13 residues. V gave up 2 bases and J gave up 4 bases, with 6 bases separating them. Germline V lookup: CDR1 SGHNT, CDR2 YYREEE (reference sequence). In DNA form, the CDR3 reads TGTGCCAGCAGCTTTCGTATCACCGGGGAGCTGTTTTTT. As protein: CASSFRITGELFF.

The chain joins TRBV7-9 to TRBJ1-1; 7 bases match TRBD1. CDR3 length: 13 amino acids. The germline V gene encodes CDR1 SEHNR and CDR2 FQNEAQ (reference sequence). V lost 5 bases, J lost 3 bases, and 3 bases stayed unmatched. The CDR3 DNA is TGTGCCAGCAGCCAGGGGGTAGACACTGAAGCTTTCTTT. Translated, it gives CASSQGVDTEAFF.

This chain links TRBV9 with TRBJ2-7; 7 positions agree with TRBD2. The ends lost 3 bases at V and 7 bases at J; junction bases unmatched: 13. Germline V gives CDR1 SGDLS, CDR2 YYNGEE. CDR3 size: 15 residues. In DNA form, the CDR3 reads TGTGCCAGCAGCGACCGGGACTACCCGCTGGGAGAGCAGTACTTC. It translates to CASSDRDYPLGEQYF.

The rearrangement links TRBV5-4 to TRBJ2-6, with 7 bases fitting TRBD1. Germline CDR1 reads SGHNT; CDR2 reads YYREEE (reference sequence). The CDR3 is 16 amino acids. The V segment lost 0 bases and the J segment 4 bases; nucleotides outside the gene matches: 4. This CDR3 reads CASSLGQGSGANVLTF. The CDR3 DNA reads as TGTGCCAGCAGCTTGGGACAGGGTTCCGGGGCCAACGTCCTGACTTTC.

The J gene is TRBJ1-2, the V gene TRBV4-1, with 9 bases fitting TRBD1. CDR1 and CDR2 from the germline V gene are MGHRA and YSYEKL. V trimming: 1 base; J trimming: 5 bases; junction bases outside the gene matches: 5. The CDR3 is 15 residues long. DNA of the CDR3: TGCGCCAGCAGCCAAGCCGGGACAGGGTCATATGGCTACACCTTC. Residues: CASSQAGTGSYGYTF.

This clone was seen just once. The chain has TRBV4-1 and TRBJ2-3, with D possibly matching TRBD2 (5 bases). Germline V lookup: CDR1 MGHRA, CDR2 YSYEKL. The CDR3 is 15 residues long. Trimming cost V 0 bases and J 2 bases, with 9 bases left between them. The CDR3: CASSQDGLATDTQYF. CDR3 bases: TGCGCCAGCAGCCAAGATGGGCTAGCCACAGATACGCAGTATTTT.

V gene TRBV20-1 combines with J gene TRBJ2-3, with 10 positions matching TRBD2. Trimming at V came to 3 bases and at J to 6 bases, leaving 9 bases not matched to a gene. The CDR3 is 15 amino acids. Per the germline V gene, CDR1 is DFQATT and CDR2 is SNEGSKA (reference sequence). The CDR3 nucleotides are TGCAGTGCTAGTGTTGGGACTAGCGCGTACGATACGCAGTATTTT. Its translation: CSASVGTSAYDTQYF.

The V gene is TRBV15, the J gene TRBJ2-5, with 7 bases fitting TRBD1. V was clipped by 6 bases and J by 2 bases; unmatched bases: 3. The CDR3 covers 13 residues. Germline CDR1 reads LNHNV; CDR2 reads YYDKDF (reference sequence). The CDR3 loop is CATRGGQQETQYF. The CDR3 bases are TGTGCCACCAGAGGGGGACAGCAAGAGACCCAGTACTTC.

This sequence joins TRBV3-1 (or the pseudogene TRBV3-2) and TRBJ2-5; TRBD2 might be the D (6 bases). The CDR3 is made up of 14 amino acids. The germline gives CDR1 LGHDT, CDR2 YNNKEL (reference sequence). The V end lost 8 bases, the J end lost 1 base, and 14 bases lay between the germline ends. CDR3: CASLARGTQETQYF. The CDR3 DNA follows: TGTGCCAGCTTAGCCCGGGGGACCCAAGAGACCCAGTACTTC.

The chain is built from TRBV5-5 and TRBJ1-2; no reliable D call. Between the trimmed V and J ends, which lost 1 base and 6 bases, there was a span of 10 bases. Looked up from germline, CDR1 is SGHKS and CDR2 is YYEKEE (reference sequence). The CDR3 covers 13 residues. CDR3 nucleotide sequence: TGTGCCAGCAGCTTGCGGCCGCGGGATGGCTACACCTTC. This sequence encodes CASSLRPRDGYTF.

The V gene is TRBV7-6, the J gene TRBJ2-1; 13 positions agree with TRBD2. Losses at the gene ends were 6 bases for V and 0 bases for J; bases not matched to a gene: 5. CDR3 length: 17 residues. Germline loops: CDR1 SGHVS, CDR2 FNYEAQ. The CDR3 DNA reads TGTGCCAGCAGAAGAACTAGCGGGAGGGCCTCCTACAATGAGCAGTTCTTC. This gives the protein CASRRTSGRASYNEQFF.

V and J are TRBV25-1 and TRBJ1-1, with D unclear. Germline V gene lookup returns CDR1 MGHDK and CDR2 SYGVNS. V lost 1 base and J 1 base, leaving 10 bases between the germline ends. The CDR3 runs 15 residues. The CDR3 protein is CASSESGDPNTEAFF. DNA for the CDR3: TGTGCCAGCAGTGAATCGGGAGATCCGAACACTGAAGCTTTCTTT.

The chain is built from TRBV5-1 and TRBJ2-3, with TRBD1 as a possible D gene (5 bases). Germline loops: CDR1 SGHRS, CDR2 YFSETQ. V was shortened by 5 bases and J by 2 bases, with 9 bases between the two germline ends. CDR3 size: 13 residues. The CDR3 loop is CASSFRDTDTQYF. DNA for the CDR3: TGCGCCAGCAGTTTCAGGGACACAGATACGCAGTATTTT.

The chain uses TRBV4-3 and TRBJ2-3; D gene unclear. Germline lookup yields CDR1 LGHNA and CDR2 YSLEER. V lost 2 bases to trimming and J lost 2 bases, with 2 bases between them. This CDR3 region has 12 residues. The CDR3 DNA is TGCGCCAGCAGCCAAAACACAGATACGCAGTATTTT. Translated: CASSQNTDTQYF.

This chain connects TRBV18 to TRBJ1-2; 8 bases line up with TRBD1. The CDR3 contains 16 residues. Germline values: CDR1 KGHSH, CDR2 LQKENI. With 5 bases clipped from V and 0 bases from J, the junction kept 8 bases outside the gene matches. The CDR3 DNA reads TGTGCCAGCTCATCCCGGACAGGGACAGCTAACTATGGCTACACCTTC. The encoded protein is CASSSRTGTANYGYTF. Full variable domain (rest looked up from reference TRBV18 and TRBJ1-2): NAGVMQNPRHLVRRRGQEARLRCSPMKGHSHVYWYRQLPEEGLKFMVYLQKENIIDESGMPKERFSAEFPKEGPSILRIQQVVRGDSAAYFCASSSRTGTANYGYTFGSGTRLTVV.

V and J are TRBV18 and TRBJ1-2; D remains ambiguous. The CDR3 is 13 residues long. V was pared by 5 bases and J by 7 bases, with 14 bases between. CDR1 is KGHSH and CDR2 is LQKENI in the germline V gene. CDR3 DNA: TGTGCCAGCTCAACAAGAGCTATAAGTGGCTACACCTTC. It codes for CASSTRAISGYTF.

The chain combines TRBV19 with TRBJ1-1; no clear D gene. V lost 6 bases and J 0 bases, leaving 14 bases between the germline ends. The CDR3 contains 15 residues. From germline, CDR1 is LNHDA and CDR2 SQIVND (reference sequence). CDR3 protein: CASSPLRELNTEAFF. CDR3 bases: TGTGCCAGTAGCCCTTTACGGGAGTTGAACACTGAAGCTTTCTTT.

The chain has TRBV4-1 and TRBJ2-1, with D unresolved. The CDR3 runs 16 residues. CDR1 is MGHRA and CDR2 is YSYEKL in the germline V gene. Trimming took 1 base from V and 1 from J, leaving 11 bases between them. The CDR3 region has the DNA TGCGCCAGCAGCCAAGGGGCGCTAAGGTCCTACAATGAGCAGTTCTTC. Amino acids: CASSQGALRSYNEQFF.

This clone was detected once. The rearrangement links TRBV6-2 or TRBV6-3 to TRBJ2-2, with TRBD2 as a possible D gene (7 bases). The V end lost 2 bases, the J end lost 4 bases, and 11 bases lay between the germline ends. The CDR3 length is 15 residues. Germline V gene sequence: CDR1 MNHEY, CDR2 SVGEGT. The CDR3 DNA sequence: TGTGCCAGCAGTTACGAGGGGGAGGGCACCGGGGAGCTGTTTTTT. This translates into CASSYEGEGTGELFF.

J is TRBJ1-1 and V is TRBV3-1 (or the pseudogene TRBV3-2); D is ambiguous. This CDR3 region has 14 residues. Germline-derived CDR1 and CDR2 are LGHDT and YNNKEL (reference sequence). V lost 4 bases, J lost 0 bases, and 9 bases lay in between. The CDR3 DNA reads TGTGCCAGCAGCCCAGGTCCGATGAACACTGAAGCTTTCTTT. Its protein product is CASSPGPMNTEAFF.

The chain uses TRBV4-2 and TRBJ1-4, with a possible D match to TRBD1 (5 bases). The CDR3 is 15 amino acids. CDR1 LGHNA and CDR2 YNFKEQ come from the germline V gene. Trimming took 0 bases from V and 8 from J, leaving 13 bases between them. CDR3 in amino acids: CASSQERGRLEKLFF. The CDR3 region has the DNA TGTGCCAGCAGCCAAGAGAGGGGCAGACTAGAAAAACTGTTTTTT.

V gene TRBV5-1 combines with J gene TRBJ2-1; TRBD2 aligns across 7 bases. CDR1 and CDR2 (germline): SGHRS, YFSETQ. This CDR3 spans 14 amino acids. The V and J ends lost 3 bases and 4 bases, in that order; junction bases with no gene match: 4. The CDR3: CASSSSGNYNEQFF. The CDR3 DNA reads as TGCGCCAGCAGCTCTAGCGGTAATTACAATGAGCAGTTCTTC.

This clone was observed a handful of times. The chain employs TRBV11-1 and TRBJ1-3; perhaps TRBD1 as D (5 bases). V was pared by 5 bases and J by 6 bases, with 14 bases between. The CDR3 consists of 14 residues. Germline CDR1 and CDR2: SGHAT and FQDESV (reference sequence). This CDR3 reads CASSPTDTQNTIYF. The CDR3 nucleotides are TGTGCCAGCAGCCCGACGGACACGCAAAACACCATATATTTT.

The chain couples TRBV6-6 to TRBJ1-6; TRBD1 agrees at 8 bases. This CDR3 is 15 amino acids long. Germline V lookup: CDR1 MNHNY, CDR2 SVGAGI (reference sequence). J gave up 7 bases and V 6 bases, and 8 bases lay outside the gene matches. DNA for the CDR3: TGTGCCAGCAGCAGACAGGGGATGAGGAATTCACCCCTCCACTTT. Translating gives CASSRQGMRNSPLHF.